The 30 T cell receptor beta chains below were found in one sample sequenced in a study of blood T cell repertoires in COVID-19. Repertoires were generated with immunoSEQ multiplex PCR, while TCRdb's copy carries only in-frame clones and drops some. The data show about 240,000 clones, 82% seen once. The sample was peripheral blood. These receptors were taken from a woman aged 55-75 years with active or convalescent COVID-19.

This clone was seen more than once but under ten times. The chain combines TRBV5-1 with TRBJ1-6; no clear D. The CDR3 runs 13 residues. Germline V lookup: CDR1 SGHRS, CDR2 YFSETQ. V was clipped by 0 bases and J by 8 bases, with 6 bases between them. CDR3 sequence reads: CASSLVEDSPLHF. In DNA form, the CDR3 reads TGCGCCAGCAGCTTGGTTGAGGATTCACCCCTCCACTTT.

The chain links TRBV7-2 to TRBJ1-1; D not certain. Trimming removed 5 bases from V and 1 base from J, with 11 bases in between. Germline assignment: CDR1 SGHTA and CDR2 FQGNSA. CDR3 length equals 14 residues. The CDR3 nucleotides are TGTGCCAGCAGCCCCACCCCAGGGAACACTGAAGCTTTCTTT. It yields the protein CASSPTPGNTEAFF.

The chain combines TRBV5-8 with TRBJ1-6, with 8 bases aligning to TRBD1. The CDR3 has 17 amino acids. The V segment lost 4 bases and the J segment 0 bases; nucleotides outside the gene matches: 6. Looked up from germline, CDR1 is SGHTS and CDR2 is YDEGEE. The CDR3, as DNA: TGTGCCAGCAGCCCCCGGACAGGGAGCTCCTATAATTCACCCCTCCACTTT. Encoded protein: CASSPRTGSSYNSPLHF. The variable domain in full, completed from reference TRBV5-8 and TRBJ1-6, reads EAGVTQSPTHLIKTRGQQATLRCSPISGHTSVYWYQQALGLGLQFLLWYDEGEERNRGNFPPRFSGRQFPNYSSELNVNALELEDSALYLCASSPRTGSSYNSPLHFGNGTRLTVT.

The chain combines TRBV7-3 with TRBJ2-3; TRBD2 aligns across 7 bases. The V and J ends lost 5 bases and 6 bases, in that order; junction bases with no gene match: 11. The CDR3 has 15 amino acids. CDR1 and CDR2 (germline): SGHTA, FQGTGA. In DNA, the CDR3 is TGTGCCAGCAGCGACTCCCCCGGGGGGTGGGATACGCAGTATTTT. It encodes CASSDSPGGWDTQYF.

The genes are TRBV7-2 and TRBJ1-2, with no clear D. The V gene lost 0 bases and the J gene lost 3 bases, with 5 bases spanning the gap. Germline V CDR1 and CDR2: SGHTA, FQGNSA. The CDR3 loop spans 13 amino acids. The CDR3 sequence: CASSLAQHYGYTF. The DNA for the CDR3 is TGTGCCAGCAGCTTAGCACAGCACTATGGCTACACCTTC.

The gene calls are TRBV30 and TRBJ1-5; perhaps TRBD1 as D (6 bases). Germline V gives CDR1 GTSNPN, CDR2 SVGIG (reference sequence). Trimming removed 0 bases from V and 6 bases from J, with 15 bases in between. The CDR3 spans 15 residues. CDR3 protein: CAWSVKVLGGQPQHF. As DNA, the CDR3 is TGTGCCTGGAGTGTAAAGGTATTAGGGGGTCAGCCCCAGCATTTT.

This sequence joins TRBV10-3 and TRBJ1-5; 10 positions match TRBD1. The ends lost 5 bases at V and 3 bases at J; junction bases unmatched: 4. Germline V gene data show CDR1 as ENHRY and CDR2 as SYGVKD. This CDR3 contains 15 residues. The DNA of the CDR3 is TGTGCCATCAGTCCCGGGACAGGGGACAATCAGCCCCAGCATTTT. Protein: CAISPGTGDNQPQHF.

The chain links TRBV2 to TRBJ1-4; D ambiguous. The V end was cut by 8 bases, the J end by 1 base, with 11 bases between. From germline, CDR1 is SNHLY and CDR2 FYNNEI. The CDR3 contains 14 residues. The CDR3 DNA reads TGTGCCAGCCTCCCCTCTCGAACTAATGAAAAACTGTTTTTT. This translates into CASLPSRTNEKLFF.

The chain links TRBV5-6 to TRBJ1-2; TRBD1 agrees at 8 bases. This CDR3 contains 15 residues. Losses at the gene ends were 2 bases for V and 8 bases for J; bases not matched to a gene: 11. Germline assignment: CDR1 SGHDT and CDR2 YYEEEE. The CDR3: CASSFHQGAVRGYTF. The DNA of the CDR3 is TGTGCCAGCAGCTTCCACCAGGGGGCGGTGAGGGGCTACACCTTC.

The chain recombines TRBV27 with TRBJ1-2; 8 bases match TRBD1. This CDR3 is 12 amino acids long. V trimming: 8 bases; J trimming: 4 bases; junction bases outside the gene matches: 3. Germline CDR1 is MNHEY and CDR2 is SMNVEV (reference sequence). The CDR3 DNA follows: TGTGCCAGCCGGGACAGGACCTATGGCTACACCTTC. Translation gives CASRDRTYGYTF.

This clone has at least ten counts. V gene TRBV7-2 combines with J gene TRBJ1-1, with D maybe TRBD1 (5 bases). Germline CDR1 reads SGHTA; CDR2 reads FQGNSA. Trimming shortened V by 3 bases and J by 11 bases, and 13 bases separated the two germline ends. The CDR3 spans 12 residues. The CDR3 sequence: CASSFRGWEAFF. Written as DNA, the CDR3 is TGTGCCAGCAGCTTTCGGGGGTGGGAGGCTTTCTTT.

The gene calls are TRBV18 and TRBJ1-1, with TRBD1 matching 7 bases. The CDR3 consists of 12 residues. Trimming took 8 bases from V and 6 from J; bases not matched to a gene: 6. CDR1 is KGHSH and CDR2 is LQKENI in the germline V gene. CDR3 loop: CASRRDSPEAFF. CDR3 DNA: TGTGCCAGCCGGCGGGACAGCCCTGAAGCTTTCTTT.

The gene calls are TRBV13 and TRBJ1-6; D is unresolved. The V end lost 5 bases, the J end lost 10 bases, and 15 bases lay between the germline ends. CDR1 and CDR2 from the germline V gene are PRHDT and FYEKMQ (reference sequence). The CDR3 runs to 14 residues. CDR3 DNA sequence: TGTGCCAGCAGCCCATACGGGAGGGAATCACCCCTCCACTTT. As protein: CASSPYGRESPLHF.

This rearrangement joins TRBV13 to TRBJ1-1, with D possibly matching TRBD1 (5 bases). The V gene lost 2 bases and the J gene lost 1 base, with 14 bases spanning the gap. The CDR3 is made up of 16 amino acids. From germline, CDR1 is PRHDT and CDR2 FYEKMQ (reference sequence). As DNA, the CDR3 is TGTGCCAGCAGCTTAAGGGGTTGGTCGGGGAACACTGAAGCTTTCTTT. It codes for CASSLRGWSGNTEAFF.

The genes are TRBV27 and TRBJ2-3; 8 bases are a match to TRBD1. Trimming cost V 2 bases and J 0 bases; bases outside gene matches: 4. Germline V CDR1 and CDR2: MNHEY, SMNVEV (reference sequence). The CDR3 is made up of 16 amino acids. The CDR3 DNA is TGTGCCAGCAGTTTAAACAGGGGGGCTAGCACAGATACGCAGTATTTT. It yields the protein CASSLNRGASTDTQYF.

This chain's CDR3 is CASRGLSQGASGYTF. The CDR3 DNA is TGTGCCAGCAGAGGCCTGTCGCAGGGTGCGTCTGGCTACACCTTC. This chain joins TRBV3-1 (or the pseudogene TRBV3-2) and TRBJ1-2, with D perhaps matching TRBD1 (5 bases). V lost 6 bases to trimming and J lost 7 bases, with 21 bases between them. CDR1 and CDR2 from the germline V gene are LGHDT and YNNKEL (reference sequence). The CDR3 runs 15 residues.

This chain joins TRBV3-1 (or the pseudogene TRBV3-2) and TRBJ1-1, with 8 bases fitting TRBD1. J lost 2 bases, V lost 4 bases, and 9 bases had no gene match. This CDR3 has 16 amino acids. Looked up from germline, CDR1 is LGHDT and CDR2 is YNNKEL (reference sequence). CDR3 DNA: TGTGCCAGCAGCCTTAGATCAGGGGGCGATAACACTGAAGCTTTCTTT. Protein: CASSLRSGGDNTEAFF.

J is TRBJ1-2 and V is TRBV2; D might be TRBD1 (6 bases). V was cut by 1 base and J by 8 bases, with 14 bases left in between. The CDR3 covers 14 residues. Germline V gene data show CDR1 as SNHLY and CDR2 as FYNNEI. The CDR3 spells CASSEVRTVVGYTF. The CDR3 bases are TGTGCCAGCAGTGAAGTGAGGACAGTCGTGGGCTACACCTTC.

This chain joins TRBV6-6 and TRBJ1-5; no definite D call. This CDR3 has 15 amino acids. Germline CDR1 and CDR2: MNHNY and SVGAGI (reference sequence). Trimming shortened V by 7 bases and J by 0 bases, and 13 bases separated the two germline ends. CDR3: CASTPLGDSNQPQHF. CDR3 coding DNA: TGTGCCAGCACCCCACTCGGGGATAGCAATCAGCCCCAGCATTTT.

This clone was counted only a few times. The V call is TRBV15, the J call TRBJ1-1; D possibly corresponds to TRBD1 (5 bases). Germline V gene lookup returns CDR1 LNHNV and CDR2 YYDKDF (reference sequence). The CDR3 spans 15 residues. The V end was cut by 5 bases, the J end by 0 bases, with 13 bases between. The CDR3 coding sequence is TGTGCCACCAGCGGGTACAGGAGTATGAACACTGAAGCTTTCTTT. It specifies CATSGYRSMNTEAFF.

A few counts support this clone. The gene calls are TRBV24-1 and TRBJ2-1; perhaps TRBD2 as D (6 bases). The CDR3 contains 14 residues. From germline, CDR1 is KGHDR and CDR2 SFDVKD. The germline V and J ends were trimmed by 2 bases and 10 bases, with 14 bases remaining between them. CDR3 nucleotide sequence: TGTGCCACCAGTGATTCCCTCGCTCGGGGGGAGCAGTTCTTC. This translates into CATSDSLARGEQFF.

V gene TRBV7-3 combines with J gene TRBJ2-1; 10 bases are a match to TRBD2. The CDR3 runs 18 residues. Germline lookup yields CDR1 SGHTA and CDR2 FQGTGA. V shed 0 bases, J shed 0 bases, and the junction held 5 bases outside the gene matches. CDR3 sequence (DNA): TGTGCCAGCAGCTTAACGGGTAGCGGGGGGCTCTCCTACAATGAGCAGTTCTTC. This encodes CASSLTGSGGLSYNEQFF. Combining the CDR3 with reference TRBV7-3 and TRBJ2-1 gives the whole variable domain GAGVSQTPSNKVTEKGKYVELRCDPISGHTALYWYRQSLGQGPEFLIYFQGTGAADDSGLPNDRFFAVRPEGSVSTLKIQRTERGDSAVYLCASSLTGSGGLSYNEQFFGPGTRLTVL.

The gene calls are TRBV3-1 (or the pseudogene TRBV3-2) and TRBJ1-3, with D unresolved. Trimming took off 1 base at V and 7 bases at J, with 14 bases between the two ends. The CDR3 contains 15 residues. Looked up from germline, CDR1 is LGHDT and CDR2 is YNNKEL (reference sequence). Written as DNA, the CDR3 is TGTGCCAGCAGCCAAGGGGGAGGGCCCGGGAACACCATATATTTT. It codes for CASSQGGGPGNTIYF.

The chain uses TRBV13 and TRBJ2-5; D remains ambiguous. V lost 6 bases and J lost 1, with 6 bases in between. Per the germline V gene, CDR1 is PRHDT and CDR2 is FYEKMQ (reference sequence). There are 12 residues in the CDR3. The CDR3 sequence is CASSPFQETQYF. The CDR3 DNA reads TGTGCCAGCAGTCCCTTCCAAGAGACCCAGTACTTC.

There are a few counts of this clone. The CDR3 loop is CASTGVTGARSSTDTQYF. The CDR3 region has the DNA TGTGCCAGCACCGGAGTGACAGGCGCCCGCTCTAGCACAGATACGCAGTATTTT. The rearrangement links TRBV27 to TRBJ2-3; weak D call: TRBD1 (6 bases). The CDR3 totals 18 residues. V was pared by 7 bases and J by 0 bases, with 23 bases between. CDR1 and CDR2 from the germline V gene are MNHEY and SMNVEV (reference sequence).

The CDR3 DNA follows: TGTGCCAGTAGTATTGGGGGCGGGACAGGGGGACGAAACTATGGCTACACCTTC. Translation gives CASSIGGGTGGRNYGYTF. This sequence joins TRBV19 and TRBJ1-2, with 11 bases aligning to TRBD1. Germline V gene lookup returns CDR1 LNHDA and CDR2 SQIVND (reference sequence). V lost 3 bases and J lost 2; bases outside the gene matches: 11. The CDR3 consists of 18 residues.

V usage is TRBV2 and J usage is TRBJ2-1, with unresolved D. The CDR3 consists of 13 residues. Trimming took off 7 bases at V and 6 bases at J, with 13 bases between the two ends. Per the germline V gene, CDR1 is SNHLY and CDR2 is FYNNEI. In DNA, the CDR3 is TGTGCCAGCACAGGTTCCGCCGGCAATGAGCAGTTCTTC. Translating it yields CASTGSAGNEQFF. The full variable domain, in which reference TRBV2 and TRBJ2-1 provide the parts outside the CDR3, is EPEVTQTPSHQVTQMGQEVILRCVPISNHLYFYWYRQILGQKVEFLVSFYNNEISEKSEIFDDQFSVERPDGSNFTLKIRSTKLEDSAMYFCASTGSAGNEQFFGPGTRLTVL.

Of note for this clone: Other DNA sequences within the sample encode an identical CDR3. The chain carries TRBV4-1 and TRBJ2-5; no clear D gene. V lost 1 base, J lost 1 base, and 4 bases lay in between. The CDR3 spans 13 residues. The germline gives CDR1 MGHRA, CDR2 YSYEKL. The CDR3 protein is CASSQAIQETQYF. The CDR3 coding sequence is TGCGCCAGCAGCCAAGCCATCCAAGAGACCCAGTACTTC.

The genes are TRBV23-1 and TRBJ1-2; 7 bases fit TRBD1. TRBV23-1 is sorted into the ORF group, with uncertain function. V shed 4 bases, J shed 5 bases, and the junction held 7 bases outside the gene matches. The CDR3 is made up of 14 amino acids. Here the CDR3 DNA reads TGCGCCAGCAGTCCACCACAGGGGTTGTATGGCTACACCTTC. Translated, it gives CASSPPQGLYGYTF.

This clone was seen a few times. The gene calls are TRBV30 and TRBJ2-1; 7 bases align to TRBD2. V shed 8 bases and J 0 bases; nucleotides not matched to a gene: 7. There are 14 residues in the CDR3. CDR1 GTSNPN and CDR2 SVGIG come from the germline V gene (reference sequence). CDR3 in amino acids: CAAYLAVSYNEQFF. DNA for the CDR3: TGTGCCGCCTACCTAGCGGTCTCCTACAATGAGCAGTTCTTC.